The subject of this entry is one T cell receptor beta chain. With CCR7-negative CD45RA+ TemRA cells, CD45RO+ cells were combined in CD8 memory. TCRdb's table, derived via immunoSEQ multiplex PCR, lists solely in-frame clones and lacks some. The top ten clones hold about 0.32% of a sample with around 370,000 clones, roughly 96% of them seen once. The length of the CDR3 is 16 residues. The germline V gene encodes CDR1 SGHRS and CDR2 YFSETQ. Germline trimming cut 4 bases from V and 5 bases from J; bases unmatched to any gene: 9. This sample stems from a study of shared clonotypes between healthy human individuals.

The sequence was collected from a man younger than 40 in good health. Material for sequencing was memory CD8+ T cells sorted from blood. Subset noted: CD45RO+ cells pooled with CCR7-negative TemRA cells. The chain uses TRBV5-1 and TRBJ2-7, with TRBD2 identical over 13 bases. The CDR3 nucleotides are TGCGCCAGCAGCGTTACTAGCGGGAGGGCCGCGGACGAGCAGTACTTC. The encoded protein is CASSVTSGRAADEQYF.